These 11 T cell receptor beta chains originate from one sample sequenced in a study of regulatory T cells in long-lasting Graves disease. Arm-PCR with iRepertoire HTBI primers amplified the CDR3 regions for these TCR beta libraries. TCRdb reprocessed the multiplex PCR reads via MiXCR and lists one record per CDR3 protein. The sample has 350,000 to 550,000 distinct CDR3 sequences; over 15% are singletons. Documented time point: newly diagnosed GD, antithyroid drugs for less than 3 months. Researchers made the TCR library from RNA that was extracted from PBMCs. These same records also appear under a second study, on T cells in Graves' hyperthyroidism and ophthalmopathy.

Sequenced material: peripheral blood mononuclear cells (PBMCs), taken at new diagnosis, from a patient treated with antithyroid drugs. Receptors originate from a woman aged 18-29 years with Graves disease.

On this clonotype: A much larger clone differs by one base, so this may be a read error. This chain's CDR3 is CASSPGQDHCEQYF. The CDR3 region has the DNA TGTGCCAGCAGCCCGGGACAGGATCACTGCGAGCAGTACTTC. The chain uses TRBV7-8 and TRBJ2-7, with 8 bases that match TRBD1. V lost 5 bases to trimming and J lost 6 bases; unmatched junction nucleotides: 9. The CDR3 extends over 14 amino acids. Per the germline V gene, CDR1 is SGHVS and CDR2 is FQNEAQ.

Many counts were recorded for this clonotype. The chain links TRBV28 to TRBJ2-1; TRBD2 matches at 7 bases. Germline lookup yields CDR1 MDHEN and CDR2 SYDVKM. Trimming cost V 10 bases and J 2 bases; bases outside gene matches: 5. CDR3 size: 13 residues. The DNA for the CDR3 is TGTGCCATCGGGGGGTCCCCCTACAATGAGCAGTTCTTC. Its translation is CAIGGSPYNEQFF.

This clonotype has at least ten counts. The chain has TRBV20-1 and TRBJ2-5; D is undetermined. The CDR3 runs 13 residues. Trimming took off 6 bases at V and 5 bases at J, with 16 bases between the two ends. CDR1 and CDR2 from the germline V gene are DFQATT and SNEGSKA (reference sequence). CDR3 residues: CSADLRSWETQYF. DNA of the CDR3: TGCAGTGCCGACCTAAGGTCATGGGAGACCCAGTACTTC.

This clonotype was picked up many times. The chain links TRBV7-9 to TRBJ2-7; 10 positions match TRBD2. The junction had 5 bases not matched to a gene; V was cut back by 5 bases and J by 4 bases. Per germline, CDR1 SEHNR and CDR2 FQNEAQ (reference sequence). The CDR3 covers 14 residues. The CDR3 bases are TGTGCCAGCAGCGCCGGGACTAGCGAGTACGAGCAGTACTTC. The encoded protein is CASSAGTSEYEQYF.

This clonotype was counted many times. The chain is built from TRBV6-2 or TRBV6-3 and TRBJ2-2; D is unresolved. The V gene lost 4 bases and the J gene lost 1 base, with 7 bases spanning the gap. CDR3 length: 14 amino acids. Germline V gene lookup returns CDR1 MNHEY and CDR2 SVGEGT. CDR3 sequence (DNA): TGTGCCAGCAGTTTTTTGGGGAACACCGGGGAGCTGTTTTTT. Amino acid sequence: CASSFLGNTGELFF.

This clonotype was counted a few times. The chain couples TRBV20-1 to TRBJ2-5, with D uncertain. Looked up from germline, CDR1 is DFQATT and CDR2 is SNEGSKA (reference sequence). Trimming stripped 0 bases from V and 4 bases from J, with 9 bases between. CDR3 length equals 13 residues. CDR3 sequence reads: CSARDRLRETQYF. CDR3 nucleotides: TGCAGTGCTAGAGATCGTCTACGAGAGACCCAGTACTTC.

The V call is TRBV6-5, the J call TRBJ2-5; D gene ambiguous. There are 12 residues in the CDR3. V shed 3 bases and J shed 5 bases, with 7 bases lying between them. Germline-derived CDR1 and CDR2 are MNHEY and SVGAGI. The CDR3 DNA is TGTGCCAGCAGTTATGCGTGGGAGACCCAGTACTTC. It is translated as CASSYAWETQYF.

This clonotype was recorded many times. This chain joins TRBV7-9 and TRBJ2-5; D is tentatively TRBD1 or TRBD2 (6 bases each). The CDR3 contains 15 residues. Trimming cost V 5 bases and J 5 bases, with 18 bases left between them. Germline loops: CDR1 SEHNR, CDR2 FQNEAQ (reference sequence). CDR3 protein: CASSLILGGLETQYF. In DNA, the CDR3 is TGTGCCAGCAGCCTGATCCTTGGGGGGCTTGAGACCCAGTACTTC.

V usage is TRBV27 and J usage is TRBJ2-7; 7 bases map to TRBD1. Germline V gives CDR1 MNHEY, CDR2 SMNVEV (reference sequence). The CDR3 is 14 amino acids. V shed 5 bases, J shed 7 bases, and the junction held 11 bases outside the gene matches. CDR3 loop: CASSLGQSYNEQYF. The CDR3 nucleotides read TGTGCCAGCAGTCTGGGACAGTCCTACAATGAGCAGTACTTC.

This clonotype was observed a few times. The rearrangement links TRBV24-1 to TRBJ2-7; perhaps TRBD1 as D (6 bases). This CDR3 has 12 amino acids. The V gene's germline CDR1 is KGHDR and CDR2 SFDVKD. CDR3 loop: CAVGMDSYEQYF. CDR3 nucleotides: TGTGCGGTCGGAATGGACAGCTACGAGCAGTACTTC.

This clonotype was counted ten times or more. The chain links TRBV28 to TRBJ2-7; 8 bases are shared with TRBD1. Per germline, CDR1 MDHEN and CDR2 SYDVKM. The V and J ends lost 7 bases and 4 bases, in that order; junction bases with no gene match: 12. This CDR3 is built from 15 residues. The CDR3 protein is CASTDRGTGSYEQYF. The CDR3 bases are TGTGCCAGCACCGATCGCGGGACAGGATCGTACGAGCAGTACTTC.